The 30 T cell receptor beta chains below all came from one sample that was sequenced in a study of T-cell reconstitution after alpha-beta-depleted transplantation in children. TCRbeta library construction was performed incorporating unique molecular identifiers. TCRdb independently ran MiXCR on the PCR reads; one entry per CDR3 protein. The sample shows about 500,000 distinct CDR3 sequences, less than 35% of them seen only once. This sample comprised PBMCs from the stem cell graft donor, obtained from the stem cell graft. The origin of the receptors is a human donor who donated a stem cell graft to a child with aplastic anemia.

V usage is TRBV7-2 and J usage is TRBJ1-2; 7 bases are shared with TRBD1. Germline lookup yields CDR1 SGHTA and CDR2 FQGNSA. V dropped 5 bases and J dropped 4; count of bases not matched to a gene: 7. The CDR3 totals 14 residues. Written as DNA, the CDR3 is TGTGCCAGCAGCCCCACAGGGGCAGGCTATGGCTACACCTTC. This sequence encodes CASSPTGAGYGYTF.

The chain employs TRBV5-1 and TRBJ1-2, with unresolved D. V was shortened by 4 bases and J by 8 bases, with 15 bases between the two germline ends. Per the germline V gene, CDR1 is SGHRS and CDR2 is YFSETQ. The CDR3 loop spans 13 amino acids. For the CDR3, the DNA is TGCGCCAGCAGCGGAGGTGGCGCAAAAGGCTACACCTTC. It is translated as CASSGGGAKGYTF.

The J gene is TRBJ2-1, the V gene TRBV29-1, with D possibly matching TRBD2 (5 bases). The CDR3 is made up of 11 amino acids. Germline CDR1 SQVTM, CDR2 ANQGSEA. Here the CDR3 reads CIVRRSDEQFF. DNA for the CDR3: TGCATAGTTCGGAGGTCCGATGAGCAGTTCTTC.

In this sample, this clonotype turned up once. DNA of the CDR3: TGTGCCAGCAGTCCCCGACAGACCTCGGGACTTCCCTACGAGCAGTACTTC. The encoded protein is CASSPRQTSGLPYEQYF. This chain uses TRBV12-3 or TRBV12-4 with TRBJ2-7; a possible D gene is TRBD2 (6 bases). This CDR3 region has 17 residues. The ends were cut back, 5 bases at V and 2 bases at J, with 22 bases in the middle.

This clonotype turned up a few times. The rearrangement links TRBV9 to TRBJ1-1; no reliable D call. Germline V CDR1 and CDR2: SGDLS, YYNGEE. This CDR3 spans 13 amino acids. Trimming cost V 7 bases and J 1 base, with 11 bases left between them. The CDR3 is CASSVAGNTEAFF. The CDR3 DNA reads TGTGCCAGCTCTGTAGCAGGGAACACTGAAGCTTTCTTT. Supplemented by reference TRBV9 and TRBJ1-1, the full variable domain reads DSGVTQTPKHLITATGQRVTLRCSPRSGDLSVYWYQQSLDQGLQFLIQYYNGEERAKGNILERFSAQQFPDLHSELNLSSLELGDSALYFCASSVAGNTEAFFGQGTRLTVV.

The J gene is TRBJ1-2, the V gene TRBV20-1, with D perhaps TRBD1 (6 bases). CDR3 size: 15 residues. Trimming stripped 0 bases from V and 5 bases from J, with 16 bases between. Germline assignment: CDR1 DFQATT and CDR2 SNEGSKA (reference sequence). Here the CDR3 DNA reads TGCAGTGCTAGAGATCAGGGCAGGGGAGGGTATGGCTACACCTTC. Translating gives CSARDQGRGGYGYTF.

This clonotype was found a few times. The chain carries TRBV29-1 and TRBJ2-6; D uncertain. V lost 6 bases to trimming and J lost 9 bases, with 18 bases between them. The CDR3 is 14 residues long. Per germline, CDR1 SQVTM and CDR2 ANQGSEA. Written as DNA, the CDR3 is TGCAGCGTCCGAGACGGTCTGAAGGGCAACGTCCTGACTTTC. It specifies CSVRDGLKGNVLTF.

The chain recombines TRBV5-1 with TRBJ1-3; D is uncertain. The V and J ends lost 6 bases and 0 bases respectively, with 10 bases between them. Germline V gene data show CDR1 as SGHRS and CDR2 as YFSETQ. CDR3 length: 14 residues. This CDR3 is CASTGEASGNTIYF. CDR3 nucleotide sequence: TGCGCCAGCACCGGGGAGGCCTCTGGAAACACCATATATTTT.

This chain joins TRBV9 and TRBJ2-5; TRBD1 aligns across 7 bases. Trimming at V came to 3 bases and at J to 5 bases, leaving 10 bases not matched to a gene. The CDR3 length is 15 residues. CDR1 and CDR2 (germline): SGDLS, YYNGEE. The CDR3 here is CASSAPGTAPETQYF. The DNA of the CDR3 is TGTGCCAGCAGCGCACCCGGGACAGCTCCGGAGACCCAGTACTTC.

The V and J genes are TRBV12-3 or TRBV12-4 and TRBJ2-1; D gene ambiguous. This CDR3 spans 11 amino acids. V was trimmed by 5 bases and J by 8 bases, leaving 7 bases between them. CDR3 coding DNA: TGTGCCAGCAGTGCTACATATGAGCAGTTCTTC. It codes for CASSATYEQFF.

The V gene is TRBV20-1, the J gene TRBJ1-1, with D perhaps TRBD1 (5 bases). Germline V gene lookup returns CDR1 DFQATT and CDR2 SNEGSKA (reference sequence). Between the trimmed V and J ends, which lost 4 bases and 0 bases, there was a span of 9 bases. CDR3 length: 13 amino acids. The CDR3 is CSANQGMNTEAFF. CDR3 nucleotides: TGCAGTGCTAATCAGGGAATGAACACTGAAGCTTTCTTT.

J is TRBJ2-1 and V is TRBV10-3; the match to TRBD2 covers 8 bases. This CDR3 has 16 amino acids. V shed 4 bases and J 8 bases; nucleotides not matched to a gene: 13. Germline V gives CDR1 ENHRY, CDR2 SYGVKD. The CDR3 coding sequence is TGTGCCATCAGTGTGGGAGCGGGAGATATTAGCTATGAGCAGTTCTTC. It yields the protein CAISVGAGDISYEQFF.

The V gene is TRBV30, the J gene TRBJ2-1, with 11 bases fitting TRBD2. V lost 1 base, J lost 7 bases, and 3 bases stayed unmatched. Germline CDR1 GTSNPN, CDR2 SVGIG (reference sequence). The CDR3 spans 14 residues. In nucleotides, the CDR3 is TGTGCCTGGAGTGGACTAGCGGGAAGGAATGAGCAGTTCTTC. This translates into CAWSGLAGRNEQFF.

This clonotype was counted only a few times. This sequence joins TRBV7-2 and TRBJ1-1; a weak D match, TRBD1 (6 bases). Between the trimmed V and J ends, which lost 6 bases and 5 bases, there was a span of 19 bases. The CDR3 sequence is 15 residues long. CDR1 is SGHTA, CDR2 FQGNSA, per germline. DNA of the CDR3: TGTGCCAGCAGGATGGGACACCTGAAGGGAACTGAAGCTTTCTTT. Protein product: CASRMGHLKGTEAFF. Looking up the rest from reference TRBV7-2 and TRBJ1-1 gives the full variable domain: GAGVSQSPSNKVTEKGKDVELRCDPISGHTALYWYRQSLGQGLEFLIYFQGNSAPDKSGLPSDRFSAERTGGSVSTLTIQRTQQEDSAVYLCASRMGHLKGTEAFFGQGTRLTVV.

The chain links TRBV7-2 to TRBJ2-3; 8 positions agree with TRBD2. Per the germline V gene, CDR1 is SGHTA and CDR2 is FQGNSA. The CDR3 consists of 16 residues. The trim removed 5 bases at V and 3 bases at J, leaving 10 bases unmatched. The DNA of the CDR3 is TGTGCCAGCAGCCCCGCCGGGGCGGGAGGAACAGATACGCAGTATTTT. It specifies CASSPAGAGGTDTQYF. Filled out from reference TRBV7-2 and TRBJ2-3, the complete variable domain reads GAGVSQSPSNKVTEKGKDVELRCDPISGHTALYWYRQSLGQGLEFLIYFQGNSAPDKSGLPSDRFSAERTGGSVSTLTIQRTQQEDSAVYLCASSPAGAGGTDTQYFGPGTRLTVL.

The genes are TRBV29-1 and TRBJ2-2; 7 bases map to TRBD1. Trimming removed 0 bases from V and 1 base from J; junction bases left unmatched: 8. The germline V gene encodes CDR1 SQVTM and CDR2 ANQGSEA. There are 17 residues in the CDR3. CDR3 DNA sequence: TGCAGCGTTGAAGATCCAGGGGGTCACGGGAACACCGGGGAGCTGTTTTTT. Translation: CSVEDPGGHGNTGELFF.

This clonotype was recorded a few times. The junction departs from germline at one end; a sequencing error may be responsible. The chain employs TRBV5-1 and TRBJ1-5, with TRBD1 as a possible D gene (6 bases). Germline V CDR1 and CDR2: SGHRS, YFSETQ. The CDR3 consists of 14 residues. CDR3 loop: CASSLAPGDQPQHF. Written as DNA, the CDR3 is TGTGCCAGCAGCTTAGCCCCAGGGGATCAGCCCCAGCATTTT.

The chain links TRBV11-1 to TRBJ2-7; D unresolved. The CDR3 loop spans 12 amino acids. Germline loops: CDR1 SGHAT, CDR2 FQDESV (reference sequence). Trimming stripped 6 bases from V and 4 bases from J, with 10 bases between. CDR3 nucleotide sequence: TGTGCCAGCAGTTTTCTACCTTACGAGCAGTACTTC. Translating it yields CASSFLPYEQYF.

This clonotype appeared a few times. The chain employs TRBV20-1 and TRBJ1-1; no definite D call. The germline gives CDR1 DFQATT, CDR2 SNEGSKA (reference sequence). The CDR3 extends over 14 amino acids. V shed 1 base and J shed 2 bases, with 11 bases lying between them. The CDR3 sequence: CSARGALGNTEAFF. DNA for the CDR3: TGCAGTGCTAGAGGGGCCCTCGGTAACACTGAAGCTTTCTTT.

This clonotype was observed a handful of times. The chain employs TRBV7-9 and TRBJ1-2, with D hard to call. CDR3 length equals 13 residues. With 1 base removed from V and 8 bases from J, the gap between germline ends came to 11 bases. Per the germline V gene, CDR1 is SEHNR and CDR2 is FQNEAQ (reference sequence). The CDR3 DNA sequence: TGTGCCAGCAGCTTAGAAAGGGCGTGGGGCTACACCTTC. It is translated as CASSLERAWGYTF.

This clonotype turned up a few times. The CDR3 protein is CASSPTDRMLDGYTF. CDR3 nucleotide sequence: TGCGCCAGCAGCCCAACTGACAGGATGCTAGATGGCTACACCTTC. The V gene is TRBV5-1, the J gene TRBJ1-2; possibly TRBD1 for D (6 bases). Trimming removed 4 bases at V and 6 bases at J, with 19 bases between. Per germline, CDR1 SGHRS and CDR2 YFSETQ. This CDR3 is 15 amino acids long.

The V and J genes are TRBV29-1 and TRBJ2-7, with unresolved D. Trimming pared 5 bases from V and 1 base from J, leaving 6 bases between. The germline V gene has CDR1 SQVTM and CDR2 ANQGSEA. The CDR3 covers 11 residues. The CDR3 sequence: CSVHHSYEQYF. Here the CDR3 DNA reads TGCAGCGTTCATCATTCCTACGAGCAGTACTTC.

This clonotype has more than one count but fewer than ten. The CDR3 DNA reads TGCAGTGCTAGGGAGCAACCACGGACTAGCGGGACACCCTACGAGCAGTACGTC. This translates into CSAREQPRTSGTPYEQYV. V gene TRBV20-1 combines with J gene TRBJ2-7, with 12 nucleotides matching TRBD2. There are 18 residues in the CDR3. V lost 3 bases to trimming and J lost 2 bases; unmatched junction nucleotides: 14. CDR1 DFQATT and CDR2 SNEGSKA come from the germline V gene (reference sequence).

Only a few counts were recorded for this clonotype. The gene calls are TRBV7-2 and TRBJ1-5; 11 nucleotides align to TRBD1. J was trimmed by 6 bases and V by 5 bases; bases with no gene match: 6. This CDR3 has 15 residues. Germline V CDR1 and CDR2: SGHTA, FQGNSA. CDR3 amino acids: CASSAGTGGGQPQHF. In nucleotides, the CDR3 is TGTGCCAGCAGCGCCGGGACAGGGGGTGGTCAGCCCCAGCATTTT.

V gene TRBV9 combines with J gene TRBJ2-1; D may correspond to TRBD1 or TRBD2 (5 bases each). The CDR3 is 13 amino acids. Germline values: CDR1 SGDLS, CDR2 YYNGEE. Trimming removed 0 bases at V and 9 bases at J, with 10 bases between. CDR3 amino acids: CASSVGDGREQFF. The CDR3 nucleotides read TGTGCCAGCAGCGTAGGGGACGGCCGTGAGCAGTTCTTC.

The CDR3 DNA sequence: TGCAGCGTCATAAAAGGGTTGAACACCGGGGAGCTGTTTTTT. It is translated as CSVIKGLNTGELFF. The chain recombines TRBV29-1 with TRBJ2-2; D unresolved. V lost 6 bases and J lost 1, with 12 bases in between. The CDR3 is 14 amino acids. Germline-derived CDR1 and CDR2 are SQVTM and ANQGSEA.

This clonotype has just a few counts. The CDR3 sequence: CASRGLAGELETQYF. In DNA form, the CDR3 reads TGTGCCAGCAGAGGACTAGCGGGAGAATTAGAGACCCAGTACTTC. J is TRBJ2-5 and V is TRBV7-9, with TRBD2 matching 13 bases. In germline, CDR1 is SEHNR, CDR2 FQNEAQ (reference sequence). The junction had 5 bases not matched to a gene; V was cut back by 6 bases and J by 4 bases. The CDR3 length is 15 residues.

The chain has TRBV27 and TRBJ2-5, with 8 bases that match TRBD1. J lost 3 bases, V lost 2 bases, and 5 bases had no gene match. This CDR3 comprises 15 residues. The germline V gene encodes CDR1 MNHEY and CDR2 SMNVEV (reference sequence). CDR3 sequence: CASSLQGALKETQYF. CDR3 DNA: TGTGCCAGCAGTTTACAGGGGGCGCTCAAAGAGACCCAGTACTTC.

The chain combines TRBV12-3 or TRBV12-4 with TRBJ1-4; 7 bases are shared with TRBD1. J lost 4 bases, V lost 4 bases, and 6 bases had no gene match. This CDR3 region has 15 residues. The CDR3 region is CASSSRQGLNEKLFF. The DNA of the CDR3 is TGTGCCAGCAGTTCCCGACAGGGTCTTAATGAAAAACTGTTTTTT.

This clonotype was detected a few times. V usage is TRBV20-1 and J usage is TRBJ2-4, with 7 positions matching TRBD2. CDR1 and CDR2 (germline): DFQATT, SNEGSKA (reference sequence). The CDR3 covers 13 residues. V was pared by 0 bases and J by 8 bases, with 4 bases of the junction left unmatched. CDR3 residues: CSARDSGRDIQYF. DNA for the CDR3: TGCAGTGCTAGAGATTCGGGGAGGGACATTCAGTACTTC.